Each of the 3 T cell receptor beta chains below was sequenced from the same sample in a study of CD8 T cells in Susac syndrome. Reverse transcription used roughly 0.45 to 1 ug RNA and random hexamers. From the immunoSEQ multiplex PCR reads, TCRdb called clonotypes with MiXCR, one entry per CDR3 protein. This table holds about 200,000 distinct CDR3 sequences, 90% to 95% found once. What was sequenced was CD4+ T cells from PBMCs. The receptors stem from a human donor with multiple sclerosis.

In DNA form, the CDR3 reads TGTGCCAGCAGCCAAGCTTTGGTTGGCACAGATACGCAGTATTTT. Protein: CASSQALVGTDTQYF. V gene TRBV3-1 combines with J gene TRBJ2-3; the D is unclear. V was trimmed by 1 base and J by 1 base, leaving 9 bases between them. Germline V gene sequence: CDR1 LGHDT, CDR2 YNNKEL (reference sequence). The CDR3 totals 15 residues.

This chain links TRBV20-1 with TRBJ2-2, with D hard to call. Germline loops: CDR1 DFQATT, CDR2 SNEGSKA (reference sequence). This CDR3 region has 13 residues. V lost 6 bases, J lost 6 bases, and 14 bases lay in between. CDR3 nucleotides: TGCAGTGCGCGAAGGCGGTGGGCCGGGGAGCTGTTTTTT. Encoded protein: CSARRRWAGELFF.

The chain couples TRBV6-6 to TRBJ1-6, with TRBD1 matching 9 bases. In germline, CDR1 is MNHNY, CDR2 SVGAGI (reference sequence). The CDR3 runs 14 residues. V lost 10 bases, J lost 11 bases, and 12 bases stayed unmatched. Written as DNA, the CDR3 is TGTGCCACTACATCCGGGACAGGGTGGACACCCCTCCACTTT. As protein: CATTSGTGWTPLHF.